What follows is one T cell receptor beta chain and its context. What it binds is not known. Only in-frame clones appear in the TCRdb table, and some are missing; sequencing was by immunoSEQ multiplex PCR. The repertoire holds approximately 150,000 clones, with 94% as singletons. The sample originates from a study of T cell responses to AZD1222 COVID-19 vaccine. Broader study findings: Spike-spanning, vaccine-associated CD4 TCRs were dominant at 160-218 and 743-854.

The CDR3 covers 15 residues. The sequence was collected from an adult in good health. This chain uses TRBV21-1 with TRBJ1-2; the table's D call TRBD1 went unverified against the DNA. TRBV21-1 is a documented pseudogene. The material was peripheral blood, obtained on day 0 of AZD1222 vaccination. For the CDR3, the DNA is TGTGCCAGCAGCCTCACAGGGGAAAGGAACTATGGCTACACCTTC. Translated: CASSLTGERNYGYTF.